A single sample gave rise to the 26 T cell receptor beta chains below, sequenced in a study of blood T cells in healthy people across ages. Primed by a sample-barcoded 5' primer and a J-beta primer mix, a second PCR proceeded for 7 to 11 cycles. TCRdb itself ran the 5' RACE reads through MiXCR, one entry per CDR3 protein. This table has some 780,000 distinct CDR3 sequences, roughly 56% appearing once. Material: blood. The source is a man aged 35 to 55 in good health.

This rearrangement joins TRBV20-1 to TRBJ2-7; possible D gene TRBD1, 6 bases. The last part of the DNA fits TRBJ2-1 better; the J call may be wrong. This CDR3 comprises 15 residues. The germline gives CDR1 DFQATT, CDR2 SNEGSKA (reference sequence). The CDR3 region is CSATKAGQTNNEQFF. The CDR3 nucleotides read TGCAGTGCTACAAAGGCCGGACAGACCAACAATGAGCAGTTCTTC.

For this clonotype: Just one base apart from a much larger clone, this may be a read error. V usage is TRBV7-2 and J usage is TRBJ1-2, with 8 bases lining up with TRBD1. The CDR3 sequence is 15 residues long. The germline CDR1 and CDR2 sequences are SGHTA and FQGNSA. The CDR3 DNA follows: TGTGCCAGCAGCTCCGGGACAGGTCGGAACTATAGCTACACCTTC. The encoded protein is CASSSGTGRNYSYTF.

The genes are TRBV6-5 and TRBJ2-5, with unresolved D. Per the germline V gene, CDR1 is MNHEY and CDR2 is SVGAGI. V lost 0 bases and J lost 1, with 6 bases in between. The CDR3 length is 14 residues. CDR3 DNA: TGTGCCAGCAGTTACTCGTGGGTCCAAGAGACCCAGTACTTC. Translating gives CASSYSWVQETQYF.

The CDR3 loop is CASKGLAGGPETQYF. The CDR3 nucleotides are TGTGCCAGCAAAGGACTAGCGGGGGGGCCTGAGACCCAGTACTTC. The genes are TRBV6-1 and TRBJ2-5, with TRBD2 matching over 15 bases. Germline assignment: CDR1 MNHNS and CDR2 SASEGT. V was clipped by 7 bases and J by 5 bases; unmatched bases: 5. The CDR3 spans 15 residues.

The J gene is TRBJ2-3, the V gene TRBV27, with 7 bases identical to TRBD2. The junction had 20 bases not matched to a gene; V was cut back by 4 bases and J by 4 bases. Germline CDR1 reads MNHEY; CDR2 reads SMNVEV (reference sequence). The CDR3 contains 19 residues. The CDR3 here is CASSSAGPGGWGHADTQYF. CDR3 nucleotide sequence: TGTGCCAGCAGTTCCGCTGGTCCGGGGGGTTGGGGCCACGCAGATACGCAGTATTTT.

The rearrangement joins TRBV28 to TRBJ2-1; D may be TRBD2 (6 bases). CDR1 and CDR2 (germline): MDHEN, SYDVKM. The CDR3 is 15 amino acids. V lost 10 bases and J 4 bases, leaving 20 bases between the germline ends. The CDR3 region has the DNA TGTGCCAACCAGGGTGGGGGGACGAGATACAATGAGCAGTTCTTC. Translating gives CANQGGGTRYNEQFF.

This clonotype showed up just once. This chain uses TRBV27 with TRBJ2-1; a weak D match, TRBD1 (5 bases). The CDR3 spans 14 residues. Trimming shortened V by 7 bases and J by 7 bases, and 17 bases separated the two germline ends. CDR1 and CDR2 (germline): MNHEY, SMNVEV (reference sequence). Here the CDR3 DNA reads TGTGCCAGCATAGAAAGGGGTCGGTCGAATGAGCAGTTCTTC. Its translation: CASIERGRSNEQFF.

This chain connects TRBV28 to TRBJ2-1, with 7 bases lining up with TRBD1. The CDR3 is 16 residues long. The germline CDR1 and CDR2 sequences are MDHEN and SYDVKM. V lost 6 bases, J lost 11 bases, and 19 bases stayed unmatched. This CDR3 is CASSPSGGQPLKQQFF. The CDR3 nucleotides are TGTGCCAGCAGCCCGTCTGGGGGACAGCCACTAAAACAGCAGTTCTTC.

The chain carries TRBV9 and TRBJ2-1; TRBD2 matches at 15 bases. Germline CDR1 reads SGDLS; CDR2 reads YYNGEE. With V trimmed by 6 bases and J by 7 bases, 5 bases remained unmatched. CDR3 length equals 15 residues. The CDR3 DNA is TGTGCCAGCACCACAGGGACTAGCGGGGGGAATGAGCAGTTCTTC. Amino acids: CASTTGTSGGNEQFF.

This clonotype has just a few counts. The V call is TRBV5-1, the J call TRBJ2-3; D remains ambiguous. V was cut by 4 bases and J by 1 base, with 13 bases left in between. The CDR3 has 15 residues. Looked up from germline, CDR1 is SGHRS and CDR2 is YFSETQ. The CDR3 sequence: CASSQETKGTDTQYF. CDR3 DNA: TGCGCCAGCAGCCAAGAGACCAAAGGCACAGATACGCAGTATTTT.

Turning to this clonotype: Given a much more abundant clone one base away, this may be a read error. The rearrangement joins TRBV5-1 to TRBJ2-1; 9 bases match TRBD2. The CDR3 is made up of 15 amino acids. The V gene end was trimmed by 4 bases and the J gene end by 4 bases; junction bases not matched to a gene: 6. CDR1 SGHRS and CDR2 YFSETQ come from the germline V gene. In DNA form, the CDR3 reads TGCGCCAGCAGCGGGCGGGAGGGTATTTACAATGAGCAGTTCTTC. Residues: CASSGREGIYNEQFF.

CDR3 sequence: CASSPPFQRLVGTDTQYF. Here the CDR3 DNA reads TGTGCCAGCAGTCCCCCCTTTCAAAGACTAGTTGGCACAGATACGCAGTATTTT. The chain links TRBV28 to TRBJ2-3, with D maybe TRBD2 (6 bases). The CDR3 spans 18 residues. V lost 5 bases, J lost 1 base, and 22 bases lay in between. From germline, CDR1 is MDHEN and CDR2 SYDVKM.

This CDR3 reads CASSERTSPYVQYF. The DNA of the CDR3 is TGTGCCAGCAGCGAAAGGACCTCACCCTACGTGCAGTACTTC. The rearrangement joins TRBV28 to TRBJ2-5; D call uncertain. Germline-derived CDR1 and CDR2 are MDHEN and SYDVKM. This CDR3 is built from 14 residues. V lost 6 bases to trimming and J lost 11 bases, with 22 bases between them.

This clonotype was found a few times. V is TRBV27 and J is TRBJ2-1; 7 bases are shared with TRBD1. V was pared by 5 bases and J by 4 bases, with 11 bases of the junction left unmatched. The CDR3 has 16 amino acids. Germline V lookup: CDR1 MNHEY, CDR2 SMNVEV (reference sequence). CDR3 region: CASSRQTGKMYNEQFF. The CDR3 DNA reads TGTGCCAGCAGTCGTCAGACAGGGAAGATGTACAATGAGCAGTTCTTC.

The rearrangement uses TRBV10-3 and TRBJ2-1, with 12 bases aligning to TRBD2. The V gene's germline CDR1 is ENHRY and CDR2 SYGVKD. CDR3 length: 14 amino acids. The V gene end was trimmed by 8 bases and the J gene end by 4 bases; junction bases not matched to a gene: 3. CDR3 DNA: TGTGCCATCGCAGGACTAGCGGGGTACAATGAGCAGTTCTTC. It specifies CAIAGLAGYNEQFF.

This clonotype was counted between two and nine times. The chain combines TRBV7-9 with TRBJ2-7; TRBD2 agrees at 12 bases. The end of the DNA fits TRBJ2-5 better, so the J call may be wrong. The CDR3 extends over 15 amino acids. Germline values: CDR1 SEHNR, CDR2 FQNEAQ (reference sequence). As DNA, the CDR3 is TGTGCCAGCAGCTTAGAAGGACTAGCGGGGGAGACCCAGTACTTC. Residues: CASSLEGLAGETQYF.

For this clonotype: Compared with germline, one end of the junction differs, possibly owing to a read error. This CDR3 is CTSSFSAGGLFYEQYF. In DNA form, the CDR3 reads TGTACCAGCAGTTTTTCGGCGGGAGGTCTTTTCTACGAGCAGTACTTC. The rearrangement links TRBV27 to TRBJ2-7, with 8 bases identical to TRBD2. The CDR3 consists of 16 residues. Germline assignment: CDR1 MNHEY and CDR2 SMNVEV (reference sequence).

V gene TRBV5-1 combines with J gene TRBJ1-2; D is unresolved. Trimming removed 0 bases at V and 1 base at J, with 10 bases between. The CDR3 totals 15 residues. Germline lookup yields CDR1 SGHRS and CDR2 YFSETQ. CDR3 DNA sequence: TGCGCCAGCAGCTTGGGTGACCCAGTTAACTATGGCTACACCTTC. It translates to CASSLGDPVNYGYTF. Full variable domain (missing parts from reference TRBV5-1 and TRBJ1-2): KAGVTQTPRYLIKTRGQQVTLSCSPISGHRSVSWYQQTPGQGLQFLFEYFSETQRNKGNFPGRFSGRQFSNSRSEMNVSTLELGDSALYLCASSLGDPVNYGYTFGSGTRLTVV.

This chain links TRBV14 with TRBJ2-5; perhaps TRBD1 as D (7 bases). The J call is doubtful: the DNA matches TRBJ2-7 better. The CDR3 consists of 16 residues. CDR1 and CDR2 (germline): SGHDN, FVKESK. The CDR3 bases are TGTGCCAGCAGCCAAGATCACCTCAGGGGGGACGACGAGCAGTACTTC. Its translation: CASSQDHLRGDDEQYF.

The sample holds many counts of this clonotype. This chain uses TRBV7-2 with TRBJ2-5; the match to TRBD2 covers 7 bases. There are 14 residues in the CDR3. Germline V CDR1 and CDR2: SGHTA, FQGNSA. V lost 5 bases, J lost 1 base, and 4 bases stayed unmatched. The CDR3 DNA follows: TGTGCCAGCAGCGGACGGACTAGCCAAGAGACCCAGTACTTC. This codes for CASSGRTSQETQYF.

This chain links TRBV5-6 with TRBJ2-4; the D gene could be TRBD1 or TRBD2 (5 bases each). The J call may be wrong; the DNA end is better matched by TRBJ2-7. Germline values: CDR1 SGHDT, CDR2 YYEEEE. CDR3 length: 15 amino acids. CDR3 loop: CASSRTITGTYEQYF. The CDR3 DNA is TGTGCCAGCAGCAGGACAATTACCGGGACCTACGAGCAGTACTTC.

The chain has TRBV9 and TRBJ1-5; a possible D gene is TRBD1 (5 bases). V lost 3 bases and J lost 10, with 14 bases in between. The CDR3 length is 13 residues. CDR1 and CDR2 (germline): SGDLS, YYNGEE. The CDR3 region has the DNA TGTGCCAGCAGCGCGGGGGACGTCAGACCCCAGCATTTT. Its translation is CASSAGDVRPQHF.

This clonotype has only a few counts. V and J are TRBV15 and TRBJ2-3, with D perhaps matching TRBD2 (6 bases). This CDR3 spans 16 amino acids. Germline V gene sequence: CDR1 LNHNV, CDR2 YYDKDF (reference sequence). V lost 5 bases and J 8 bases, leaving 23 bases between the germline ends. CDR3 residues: CATSARRDSARGTQYF. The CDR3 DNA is TGTGCCACCAGCGCGCGCCGGGACTCGGCGAGGGGTACGCAGTATTTT.

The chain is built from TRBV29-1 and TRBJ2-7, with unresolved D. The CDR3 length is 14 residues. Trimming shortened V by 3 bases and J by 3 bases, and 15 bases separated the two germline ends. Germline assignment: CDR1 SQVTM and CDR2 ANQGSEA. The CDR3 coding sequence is TGCAGCGTTGACAAAGGGTTAGGAAGCTACGAGCAGTACTTC. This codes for CSVDKGLGSYEQYF.

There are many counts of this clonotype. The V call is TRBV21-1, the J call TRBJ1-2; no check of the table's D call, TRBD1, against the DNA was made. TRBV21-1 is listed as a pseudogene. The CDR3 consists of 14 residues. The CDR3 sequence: CASSRNPFGVINTF. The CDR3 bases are TGTGCCAGCAGCAGGAACCCCTTCGGGGTCATCAACACCTTC.

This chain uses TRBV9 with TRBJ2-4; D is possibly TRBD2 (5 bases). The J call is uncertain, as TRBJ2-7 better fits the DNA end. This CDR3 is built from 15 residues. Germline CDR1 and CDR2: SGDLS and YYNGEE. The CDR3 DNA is TGTGCCAGCAGCGTAGAACCGGGGAAAGACTACGAGCAGTACTTC. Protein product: CASSVEPGKDYEQYF.